The T cell receptor (beta chain) under discussion was sequenced for a study of T-cell memory formation after mild COVID-19. Concerning this clonotype itself: Its antigen is as yet unknown.

Study observations and caveats: Nothing showed for sure that second-wave clones peaking on day 37 were SARS-CoV-2 specific. Pre-infection memory already had some responding clones, implying cross-reactive memory joined.

TCRdb re-derived calls from the 5' RACE reads in MiXCR, one entry per CDR3 protein. Of hundreds of thousands of distinct CDR3 sequences in the sample, about a sixth were seen once. This receptor was identified in a man aged 18 to 30 who had mild COVID-19 (a few samples of this study predate the infection). Cell type and time point are not known. The sequenced material came from PBMCs or a T cell subset sorted from them (not recorded which).

The CDR3 DNA sequence: TGCAGCGTCCGTGGGGGGGTTGGACAGCCCCAGCATTTT. Translated, it gives CSVRGGVGQPQHF. The rearrangement joins TRBV29-1 to TRBJ1-5; possible D gene TRBD1, 5 bases. Germline loops: CDR1 SQVTM, CDR2 ANQGSEA. V was trimmed by 6 bases and J by 7 bases, leaving 16 bases between them. The CDR3 has 13 amino acids.